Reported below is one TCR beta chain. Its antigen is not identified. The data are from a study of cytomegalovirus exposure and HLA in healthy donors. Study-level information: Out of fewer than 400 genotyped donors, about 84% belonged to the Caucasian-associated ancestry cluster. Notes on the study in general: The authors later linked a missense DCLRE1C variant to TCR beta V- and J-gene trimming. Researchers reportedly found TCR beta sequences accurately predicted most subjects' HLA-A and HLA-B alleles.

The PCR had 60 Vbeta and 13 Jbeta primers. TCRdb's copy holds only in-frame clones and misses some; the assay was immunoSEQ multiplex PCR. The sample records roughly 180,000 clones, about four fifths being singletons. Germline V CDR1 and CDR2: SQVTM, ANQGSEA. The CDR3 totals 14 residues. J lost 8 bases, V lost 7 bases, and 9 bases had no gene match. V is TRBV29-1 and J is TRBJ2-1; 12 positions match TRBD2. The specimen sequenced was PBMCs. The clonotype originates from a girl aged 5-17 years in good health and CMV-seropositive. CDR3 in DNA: TGCAGCGCAGGGGCTAGCGGGGGGGCGGATGAGCAGTTCTTC. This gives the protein CSAGASGGADEQFF.